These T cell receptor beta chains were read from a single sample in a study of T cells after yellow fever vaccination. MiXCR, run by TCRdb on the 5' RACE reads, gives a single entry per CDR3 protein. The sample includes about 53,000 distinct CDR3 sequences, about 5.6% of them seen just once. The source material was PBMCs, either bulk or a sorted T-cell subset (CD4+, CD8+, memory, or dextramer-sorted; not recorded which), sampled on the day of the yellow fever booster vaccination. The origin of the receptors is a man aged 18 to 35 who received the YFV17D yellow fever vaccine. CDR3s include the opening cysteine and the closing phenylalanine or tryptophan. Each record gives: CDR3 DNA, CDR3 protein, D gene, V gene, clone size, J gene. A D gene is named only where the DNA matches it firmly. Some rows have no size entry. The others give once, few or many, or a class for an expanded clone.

CDR3 DNA: TGCAGTGCTAGAGATCCCGGGGGGAGCTCCTACGAGCAGTACTTC
CDR3 protein: CSARDPGGSSYEQYF
D gene: TRBD2
V gene: TRBV20-1
clone size: many
J gene: TRBJ2-7

CDR3 DNA: TGCAGTGCTAGAGCGCAGCTAGCGGCGCCGGCGGAGACCCAGTACTTC
CDR3 protein: CSARAQLAAPAETQYF
D gene: TRBD2
V gene: TRBV20-1
clone size: many
J gene: TRBJ2-5

CDR3 DNA: TGTGCCAGCAGCCAAGGATGGACCGACACCGGGGAGCTGTTTTTT
CDR3 protein: CASSQGWTDTGELFF
D gene: .
V gene: TRBV7-9
clone size: .
J gene: TRBJ2-2

CDR3 DNA: TGCAGCGCTACAGGAGATTACAATGAGCAGTTCTTC
CDR3 protein: CSATGDYNEQFF
D gene: .
V gene: TRBV29-1
clone size: many
J gene: TRBJ2-1

CDR3 DNA: TGTGCCAGCACCGGTACTAACTATGGCTACACCTTC
CDR3 protein: CASTGTNYGYTF
D gene: .
V gene: TRBV11-2
clone size: .
J gene: TRBJ1-2

CDR3 DNA: TGTGCCAGCAGCACCAGTAATGAGCCGGGAGACGGGAGCAATCAGCCCCAGCATTTT
CDR3 protein: CASSTSNEPGDGSNQPQHF
D gene: .
V gene: TRBV11-2
clone size: many
J gene: TRBJ1-5

CDR3 DNA: TGTGCCAGCAGCTTTCGGCAGGGGAGGCAAGAGACCCAGTACTTC
CDR3 protein: CASSFRQGRQETQYF
D gene: .
V gene: TRBV7-2
clone size: few
J gene: TRBJ2-5

CDR3 DNA: TGCAGCGTTGAAGCCGGGGGCGATCAGCCCCAGCATTTT
CDR3 protein: CSVEAGGDQPQHF
D gene: .
V gene: TRBV29-1
clone size: .
J gene: TRBJ1-5

CDR3 DNA: TGTGCCAGCAGCGGTCTCTTGGCATTTGGCTATGGCTACACCTTC
CDR3 protein: CASSGLLAFGYGYTF
D gene: .
V gene: TRBV13
clone size: few
J gene: TRBJ1-2

CDR3 DNA: TGCAGTGCTAATCGAGTCGAGGGGGAAGATACGCAGTATTTT
CDR3 protein: CSANRVEGEDTQYF
D gene: .
V gene: TRBV20-1
clone size: many
J gene: TRBJ2-3

CDR3 DNA: TGTGCCAGCAGCGACGGGGGGTGGCAAGAGACCCAGTACTTC
CDR3 protein: CASSDGGWQETQYF
D gene: TRBD2
V gene: TRBV9
clone size: many
J gene: TRBJ2-5

CDR3 DNA: TGCGCCAGCAGCTTGTTAGGAGACTCTGGAAACACCATATATTTT
CDR3 protein: CASSLLGDSGNTIYF
D gene: .
V gene: TRBV5-1
clone size: many
J gene: TRBJ1-3

CDR3 DNA: TGCGCCAGCAGCCAAGACTCTTTGGGGACAACTAATGAAAAACTGTTTTTT
CDR3 protein: CASSQDSLGTTNEKLFF
D gene: .
V gene: TRBV4-3
clone size: few
J gene: TRBJ1-4

CDR3 DNA: TGTGCCAGCAGCCCTAGCTGGGACAGCCCTTATAATTCACCCCTCCACTTT
CDR3 protein: CASSPSWDSPYNSPLHF
D gene: TRBD1
V gene: TRBV11-2
clone size: few
J gene: TRBJ1-6

CDR3 DNA: TGTGCCAGCAGCGCGGGGACCAATCTCCCGGATACGCAGTATTTT
CDR3 protein: CASSAGTNLPDTQYF
D gene: .
V gene: TRBV9
clone size: .
J gene: TRBJ2-3

CDR3 DNA: TGTGCTAGTGGTTTGACCACCACCCTATCCTTCTTT
CDR3 protein: CASGLTTTLSFF
D gene: .
V gene: TRBV12-5
clone size: .
J gene: TRBJ1-1

CDR3 DNA: TGTGCCAGCAGCTTAGCCGGGACTAAAAAAAACATTCAGTACTTC
CDR3 protein: CASSLAGTKKNIQYF
D gene: TRBD2
V gene: TRBV7-2
clone size: many
J gene: TRBJ2-4

CDR3 DNA: TGTGCCAGCAGCCCTTTTGAGGGGGGGGTCACCTCTGGGGCCAACGTCCTGACTTTC
CDR3 protein: CASSPFEGGVTSGANVLTF
D gene: .
V gene: TRBV27
clone size: .
J gene: TRBJ2-6

CDR3 DNA: TGTGCCAGCAGCCAAGATTATTTATCGCACTGGGAAGATACGCAGTATTTT
CDR3 protein: CASSQDYLSHWEDTQYF
D gene: .
V gene: TRBV3-1
clone size: .
J gene: TRBJ2-3

CDR3 DNA: TGTGCCATCGCTACTGGAGGGGTTGGGCAGCCCCAGCATTTT
CDR3 protein: CAIATGGVGQPQHF
D gene: .
V gene: TRBV10-3
clone size: many
J gene: TRBJ1-5

CDR3 DNA: TGTGCCAGCAGTTGGTGGACTAGCCCCGGGGAGCTGTTTTTT
CDR3 protein: CASSWWTSPGELFF
D gene: TRBD2
V gene: TRBV6-2/TRBV6-3
clone size: few
J gene: TRBJ2-2

CDR3 DNA: TGTGCCAGCAGCCTACCGGGACAGGGGTTAAGCTCTGGAAACACCATATATTTT
CDR3 protein: CASSLPGQGLSSGNTIYF
D gene: TRBD1
V gene: TRBV9
clone size: .
J gene: TRBJ1-3

CDR3 DNA: TGTGCCAGCAGCTTAGGATACAGGGATTTCACTGAAGCTTTCTTT
CDR3 protein: CASSLGYRDFTEAFF
D gene: .
V gene: TRBV7-9
clone size: many
J gene: TRBJ1-1

CDR3 DNA: TGTGCCAGCACCAAGAACTGGGGCCATCGCATGGAGCAGTTCTTC
CDR3 protein: CASTKNWGHRMEQFF
D gene: .
V gene: TRBV6-2/TRBV6-3
clone size: .
J gene: TRBJ2-1

CDR3 DNA: TGTGCCAGTAGTCAGGGGAACAGGCAGGTCTTC
CDR3 protein: CASSQGNRQVF
D gene: .
V gene: TRBV19
clone size: many
J gene: TRBJ2-1

CDR3 DNA: TGCGCCAGCAGCTCAACACAACAGGGTTGGGAGACCCAGTACTTC
CDR3 protein: CASSSTQQGWETQYF
D gene: .
V gene: TRBV5-1
clone size: few
J gene: TRBJ2-5

CDR3 DNA: TGTGCCAGCAGTTCCTTCGGGGGGTTGTGGCAGCCCCAGCATTTT
CDR3 protein: CASSSFGGLWQPQHF
D gene: .
V gene: TRBV2
clone size: few
J gene: TRBJ1-5

CDR3 DNA: TGTGCCAGCAGTACCCTTGGCAGGGCCTACTCTGGGGCCAACGTCCTGACTTTC
CDR3 protein: CASSTLGRAYSGANVLTF
D gene: .
V gene: TRBV13
clone size: few
J gene: TRBJ2-6

CDR3 DNA: TGTGCCAGCAGCTTAGGGGGCAGGGGTGCAGATACGCAGTATTTT
CDR3 protein: CASSLGGRGADTQYF
D gene: .
V gene: TRBV7-2
clone size: many
J gene: TRBJ2-3

CDR3 DNA: TGCGCCAGCAGCTTGGGGGAGGGGGCTGTGACTGAAGCTTTCTTT
CDR3 protein: CASSLGEGAVTEAFF
D gene: TRBD1
V gene: TRBV5-1
clone size: few
J gene: TRBJ1-1

CDR3 DNA: TGTGCCAGCAGCTATACAGGGCTTGAAGCTTTCTTT
CDR3 protein: CASSYTGLEAFF
D gene: .
V gene: TRBV7-9
clone size: few
J gene: TRBJ1-1

CDR3 DNA: TGCAGTGCTAGCGATAGCGGGGGCGGTGAGCAGTTCTTC
CDR3 protein: CSASDSGGGEQFF
D gene: TRBD2
V gene: TRBV20-1
clone size: many
J gene: TRBJ2-1

CDR3 DNA: TGTGCCAGCAGCCCCCCACAGGGATACGAGCAGTACTTC
CDR3 protein: CASSPPQGYEQYF
D gene: .
V gene: TRBV12-3/TRBV12-4
clone size: many
J gene: TRBJ2-7

CDR3 DNA: TGTGCCAGCAGGAGAGGGGGAGCCCTTACACCCTCTGGAAACACCATATATTTT
CDR3 protein: CASRRGGALTPSGNTIYF
D gene: .
V gene: TRBV12-3/TRBV12-4
clone size: many
J gene: TRBJ1-3

CDR3 DNA: TGTGCCAGCACCCCCTGGGGGGACTCCTACGAGCAGTACTTC
CDR3 protein: CASTPWGDSYEQYF
D gene: .
V gene: TRBV11-2
clone size: few
J gene: TRBJ2-7

CDR3 DNA: TGCGCCAGCAGCGCTGACCGGGCAAACTACAATGAGCAGTTCTTC
CDR3 protein: CASSADRANYNEQFF
D gene: .
V gene: TRBV4-3
clone size: .
J gene: TRBJ2-1

CDR3 DNA: TGTGCCAGCAGCGTAGATTCGGTGGGGGGTGACCAAGAGACCCAGTACTTC
CDR3 protein: CASSVDSVGGDQETQYF
D gene: .
V gene: TRBV9
clone size: few
J gene: TRBJ2-5

CDR3 DNA: TGTGCCAGCAGCTGGGGGACGGCGCCCCAGTACTTC
CDR3 protein: CASSWGTAPQYF
D gene: .
V gene: TRBV7-8
clone size: few
J gene: TRBJ2-5

CDR3 DNA: TGCAGCGTTGAAGAGATCCCCGGGACTAGCGGGAGCACAGATACGCAGTATTTT
CDR3 protein: CSVEEIPGTSGSTDTQYF
D gene: TRBD2
V gene: TRBV29-1
clone size: many
J gene: TRBJ2-3

CDR3 DNA: TGTGCCAGCAGCACCGGGACAGGGTACACTGAAGCTTTCTTT
CDR3 protein: CASSTGTGYTEAFF
D gene: TRBD1
V gene: TRBV7-9
clone size: few
J gene: TRBJ1-1

CDR3 DNA: TGTGCCAGCAACCCGGTGGGGAGGGGAGAAGAGACCCAGTACTTC
CDR3 protein: CASNPVGRGEETQYF
D gene: TRBD2
V gene: TRBV2
clone size: few
J gene: TRBJ2-5

CDR3 DNA: TGTGCCAGCAGCCAAGATACCAGCTGGAACACTGAAGCTTTCTTT
CDR3 protein: CASSQDTSWNTEAFF
D gene: .
V gene: TRBV3-1
clone size: .
J gene: TRBJ1-1

CDR3 DNA: TGTGCGACCAAGACAGGGCGGGACACCGGGGAGCTGTTTTTT
CDR3 protein: CATKTGRDTGELFF
D gene: TRBD1
V gene: TRBV12-3/TRBV12-4
clone size: many
J gene: TRBJ2-2

CDR3 DNA: TGTGCCATCAGTGAATTACAGCAAGAGACCCAGTACTTC
CDR3 protein: CAISELQQETQYF
D gene: .
V gene: TRBV10-3
clone size: many
J gene: TRBJ2-5

CDR3 DNA: TGTGCCATCAGTGAGTTTGGGGGTCGAACTGAAGCTTTCTTT
CDR3 protein: CAISEFGGRTEAFF
D gene: .
V gene: TRBV10-3
clone size: .
J gene: TRBJ1-1

CDR3 DNA: TGTGCCACCAGTTCGTCCCAGGGCTACAATGAGCAGTTCTTC
CDR3 protein: CATSSSQGYNEQFF
D gene: .
V gene: TRBV24-1
clone size: few
J gene: TRBJ2-1

CDR3 DNA: TGTGCCAGCAGTTATTCGGGAACCGGGGAGCTGTTTTTT
CDR3 protein: CASSYSGTGELFF
D gene: .
V gene: TRBV27
clone size: few
J gene: TRBJ2-2

CDR3 DNA: TGCGCCAGCAGCTCCCGGACACCGTCCTACGAGCAGTACTTC
CDR3 protein: CASSSRTPSYEQYF
D gene: .
V gene: TRBV5-1
clone size: few
J gene: TRBJ2-7